This TCR beta chain was obtained from a study of response to subunit inactivated influenza vaccine. Study-wide points: With each seasonal influenza vaccination, the authors suggested, few new T cells are recruited.

This clonotype turned up a few times. Its antigen is still unknown. A single record per CDR3 protein comes from TCRdb applying MiXCR to the RT-PCR reads. Seen here are about 620,000 distinct CDR3 sequences, approximately 12% observed once, and the top ten hold roughly 10%. CDR3 size: 11 residues. V was pared by 3 bases and J by 9 bases, with 9 bases between. The germline V gene has CDR1 LGHNA and CDR2 YNFKEQ. Sequenced here: PBMCs from blood, sampled on the day of vaccination. This chain joins TRBV4-2 and TRBJ2-7; D not resolved. The clonotype originates from a man aged 50-59 years who received an inactivated influenza vaccine. The CDR3: CASSHGSGQYF. CDR3 DNA: TGTGCCAGCAGCCACGGATCAGGGCAGTACTTC.